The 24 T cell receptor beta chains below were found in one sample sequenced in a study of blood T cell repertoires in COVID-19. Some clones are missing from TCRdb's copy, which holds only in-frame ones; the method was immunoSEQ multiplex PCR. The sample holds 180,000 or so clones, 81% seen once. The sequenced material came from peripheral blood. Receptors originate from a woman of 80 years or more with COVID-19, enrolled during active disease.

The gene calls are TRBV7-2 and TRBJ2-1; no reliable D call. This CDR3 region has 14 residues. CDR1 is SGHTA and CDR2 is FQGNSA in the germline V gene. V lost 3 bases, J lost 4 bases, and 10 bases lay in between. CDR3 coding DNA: TGTGCCAGCAGCTTGTCCTCAGGTTACAATGAGCAGTTCTTC. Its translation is CASSLSSGYNEQFF.

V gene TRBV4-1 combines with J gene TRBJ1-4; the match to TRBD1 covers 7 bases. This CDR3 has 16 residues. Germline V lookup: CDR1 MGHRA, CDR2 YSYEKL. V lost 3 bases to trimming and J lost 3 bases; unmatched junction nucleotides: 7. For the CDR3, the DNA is TGCGCCAGCAGCCAGCGGGACAGCGTCGCTAATGAAAAACTGTTTTTT. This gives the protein CASSQRDSVANEKLFF.

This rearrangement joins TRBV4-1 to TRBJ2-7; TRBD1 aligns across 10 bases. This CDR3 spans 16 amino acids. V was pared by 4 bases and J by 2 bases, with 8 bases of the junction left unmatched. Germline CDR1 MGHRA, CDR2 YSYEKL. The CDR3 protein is CASSLLPGQGTYEQYF. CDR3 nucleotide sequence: TGCGCCAGCAGCCTCTTACCGGGACAGGGGACCTACGAGCAGTACTTC.

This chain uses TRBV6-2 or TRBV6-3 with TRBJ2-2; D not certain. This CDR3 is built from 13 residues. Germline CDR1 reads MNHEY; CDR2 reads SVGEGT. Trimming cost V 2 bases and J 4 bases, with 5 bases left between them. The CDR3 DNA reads TGTGCCAGCAGTTACCGGGTCACCGGGGAGCTGTTTTTT. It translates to CASSYRVTGELFF.

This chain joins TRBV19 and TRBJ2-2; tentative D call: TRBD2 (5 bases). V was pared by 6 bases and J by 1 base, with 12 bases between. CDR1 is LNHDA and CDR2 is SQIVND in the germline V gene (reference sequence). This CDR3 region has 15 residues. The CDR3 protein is CASSPGILNTGELFF. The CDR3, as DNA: TGTGCCAGTAGCCCCGGGATTCTGAACACCGGGGAGCTGTTTTTT.

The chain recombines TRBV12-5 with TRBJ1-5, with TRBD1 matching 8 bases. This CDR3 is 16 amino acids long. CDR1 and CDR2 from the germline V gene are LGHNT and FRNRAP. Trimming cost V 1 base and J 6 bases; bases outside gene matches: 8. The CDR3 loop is CASGLAAQGAGQPQHF. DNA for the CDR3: TGTGCTAGTGGTTTGGCCGCCCAGGGGGCGGGTCAGCCCCAGCATTTT.

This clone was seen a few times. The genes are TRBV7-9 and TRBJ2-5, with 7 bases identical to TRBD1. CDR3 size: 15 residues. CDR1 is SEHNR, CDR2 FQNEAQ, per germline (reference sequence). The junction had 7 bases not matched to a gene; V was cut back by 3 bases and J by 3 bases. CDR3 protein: CASSFFLDRKETQYF. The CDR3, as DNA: TGTGCCAGCAGCTTTTTCCTGGACAGGAAAGAGACCCAGTACTTC.

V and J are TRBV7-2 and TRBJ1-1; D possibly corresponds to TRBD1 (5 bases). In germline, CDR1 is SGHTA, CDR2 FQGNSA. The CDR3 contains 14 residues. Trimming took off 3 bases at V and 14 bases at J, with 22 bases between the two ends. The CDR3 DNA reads TGTGCCAGCAGCTTCACTTTAGCGGGGCAGGGTGGGTTCTTT. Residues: CASSFTLAGQGGFF.

The CDR3 region is CASSSYSGQGSYEQYF. The CDR3 DNA reads as TGTGCCAGCAGTTCCTATTCGGGACAGGGGTCCTACGAGCAGTACTTC. J is TRBJ2-7 and V is TRBV28, with 10 bases matching TRBD1. Losses at the gene ends were 4 bases for V and 1 base for J; bases not matched to a gene: 7. CDR1 is MDHEN, CDR2 SYDVKM, per germline. The CDR3 runs to 16 residues. The entire variable domain, with the rest obtained from reference TRBV28 and TRBJ2-7, is as follows: DVKVTQSSRYLVKRTGEKVFLECVQDMDHENMFWYRQDPGLGLRLIYFSYDVKMKEKGDIPEGYSVSREKKERFSLILESASTNQTSMYLCASSSYSGQGSYEQYFGPGTRLTVT.

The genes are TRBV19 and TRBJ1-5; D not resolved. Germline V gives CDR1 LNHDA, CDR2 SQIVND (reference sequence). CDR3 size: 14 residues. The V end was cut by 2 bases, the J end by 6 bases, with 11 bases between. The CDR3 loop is CASSILGGSQPQHF. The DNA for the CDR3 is TGTGCCAGTAGTATACTCGGTGGTTCTCAGCCCCAGCATTTT.

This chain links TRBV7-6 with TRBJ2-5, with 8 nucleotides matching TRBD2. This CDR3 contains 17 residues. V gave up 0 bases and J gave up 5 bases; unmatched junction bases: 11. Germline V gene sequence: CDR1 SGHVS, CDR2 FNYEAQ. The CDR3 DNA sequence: TGTGCCAGCAGCTTAGCACCAGCGGGGGTTCCGCGGGAGACCCAGTACTTC. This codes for CASSLAPAGVPRETQYF.

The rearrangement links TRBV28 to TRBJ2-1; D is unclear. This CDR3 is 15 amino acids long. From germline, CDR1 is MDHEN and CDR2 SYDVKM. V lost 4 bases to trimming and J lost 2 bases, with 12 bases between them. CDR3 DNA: TGTGCCAGCAGTTCGTGGGTAGGAGCCTACAATGAGCAGTTCTTC. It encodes CASSSWVGAYNEQFF.

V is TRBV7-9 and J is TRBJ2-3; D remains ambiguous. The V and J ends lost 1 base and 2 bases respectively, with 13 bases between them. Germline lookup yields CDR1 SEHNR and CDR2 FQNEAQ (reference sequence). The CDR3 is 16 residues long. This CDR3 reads CASSLGLKEFTDTQYF. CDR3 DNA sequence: TGTGCCAGCAGCTTAGGCCTTAAGGAGTTCACAGATACGCAGTATTTT.

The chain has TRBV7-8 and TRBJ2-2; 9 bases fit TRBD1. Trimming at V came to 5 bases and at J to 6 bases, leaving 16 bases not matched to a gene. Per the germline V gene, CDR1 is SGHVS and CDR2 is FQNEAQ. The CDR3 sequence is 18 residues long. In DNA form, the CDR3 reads TGTGCCAGCAGCACGGAGAGCGCCGGGACAGGGTATTCCGGGGAGCTGTTTTTT. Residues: CASSTESAGTGYSGELFF.

The chain's CDR3 is CASSSPGETQYF. The CDR3 DNA reads as TGTGCCAGCAGCTCCCCGGGGGAGACCCAGTACTTC. The chain carries TRBV7-2 and TRBJ2-5; TRBD2 is a possible D gene (5 bases). CDR3 length: 12 residues. The germline gives CDR1 SGHTA, CDR2 FQGNSA. The V and J ends lost 4 bases and 5 bases respectively, with 8 bases between them.

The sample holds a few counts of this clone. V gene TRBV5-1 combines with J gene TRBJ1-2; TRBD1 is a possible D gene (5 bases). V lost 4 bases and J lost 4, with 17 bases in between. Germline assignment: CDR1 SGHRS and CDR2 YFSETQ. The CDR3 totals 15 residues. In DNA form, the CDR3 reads TGCGCCAGCAGCCAATTGACCGGGACTTTCTATGGCTACACCTTC. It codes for CASSQLTGTFYGYTF.

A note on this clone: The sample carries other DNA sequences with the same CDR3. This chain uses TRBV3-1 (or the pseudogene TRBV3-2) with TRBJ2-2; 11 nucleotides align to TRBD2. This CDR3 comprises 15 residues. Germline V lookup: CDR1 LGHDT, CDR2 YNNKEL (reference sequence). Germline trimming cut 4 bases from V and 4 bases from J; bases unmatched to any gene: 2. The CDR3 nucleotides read TGTGCCAGCAGCCGCCTAGCGGGAGGCACCGGGGAGCTGTTTTTT. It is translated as CASSRLAGGTGELFF.

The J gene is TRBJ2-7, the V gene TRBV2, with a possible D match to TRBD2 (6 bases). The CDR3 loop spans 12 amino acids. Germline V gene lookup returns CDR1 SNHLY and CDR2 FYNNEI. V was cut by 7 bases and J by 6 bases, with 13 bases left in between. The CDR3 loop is CASMEGGAEQYF. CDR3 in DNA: TGTGCCAGCATGGAGGGAGGAGCCGAGCAGTACTTC.

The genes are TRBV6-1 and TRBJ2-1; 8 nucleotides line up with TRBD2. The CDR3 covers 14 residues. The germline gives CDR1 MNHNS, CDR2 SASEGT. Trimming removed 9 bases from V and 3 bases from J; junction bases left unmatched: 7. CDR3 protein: CASRTSGNYNEQFF. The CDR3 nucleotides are TGTGCCAGTAGAACTAGCGGAAACTACAATGAGCAGTTCTTC.

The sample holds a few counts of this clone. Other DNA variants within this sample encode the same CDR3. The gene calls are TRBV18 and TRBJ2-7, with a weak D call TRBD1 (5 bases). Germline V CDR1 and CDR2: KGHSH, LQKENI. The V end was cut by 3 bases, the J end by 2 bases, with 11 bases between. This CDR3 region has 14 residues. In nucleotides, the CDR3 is TGTGCCAGCTCACCCCGGCAGGGAACCTACGAGCAGTACTTC. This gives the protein CASSPRQGTYEQYF.

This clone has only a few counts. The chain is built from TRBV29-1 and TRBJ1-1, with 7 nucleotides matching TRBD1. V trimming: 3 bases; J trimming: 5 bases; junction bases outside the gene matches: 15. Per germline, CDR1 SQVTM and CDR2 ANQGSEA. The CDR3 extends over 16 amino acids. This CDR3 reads CSVDRDSLRMSTEAFF. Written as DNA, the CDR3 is TGCAGCGTTGACCGGGACAGCCTAAGAATGAGTACTGAAGCTTTCTTT.

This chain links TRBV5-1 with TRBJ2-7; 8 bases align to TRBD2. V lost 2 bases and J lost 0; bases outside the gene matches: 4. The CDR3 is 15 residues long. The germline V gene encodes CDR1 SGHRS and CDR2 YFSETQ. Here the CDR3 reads CASSFKREISYEQYF. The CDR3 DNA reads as TGCGCCAGCAGCTTCAAGCGGGAGATCTCCTACGAGCAGTACTTC.

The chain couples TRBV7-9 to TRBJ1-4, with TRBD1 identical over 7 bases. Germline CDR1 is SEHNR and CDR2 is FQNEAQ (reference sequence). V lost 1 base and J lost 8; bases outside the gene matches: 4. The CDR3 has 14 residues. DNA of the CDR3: TGTGCCAGCAGCTTAGGGACAGGTGACGAAAAACTGTTTTTT. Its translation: CASSLGTGDEKLFF.

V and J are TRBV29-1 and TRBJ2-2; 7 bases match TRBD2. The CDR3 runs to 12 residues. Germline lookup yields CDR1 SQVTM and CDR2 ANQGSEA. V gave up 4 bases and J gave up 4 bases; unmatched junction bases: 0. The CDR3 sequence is CSVAGGTGELFF. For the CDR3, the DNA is TGCAGCGTTGCGGGAGGCACCGGGGAGCTGTTTTTT.